Sequencing of this TCR beta chain was carried out in a study of graft-versus-host responses after intestinal transplantation. About the study: Transplant types were multivisceral, liver-intestinal, or isolated intestinal. All of the recipients had induction that used anti-thymocyte globulin, then tacrolimus and steroids for around three years.

About this clone itself: Its antigen is not known.

Sequencing used immunoSEQ multiplex PCR; TCRdb keeps in-frame clones, though not all of them. The sample carries 99,000 or so clones, roughly 82% recorded once. The study's findings and limits: Allografts of one patient group, those with graft-donor T cell macrochimerism, had high graft-versus-host to host-versus-graft clonal ratios. Early post-transplant HvG declines showed an association with peak circulating GvH clone levels.

The material was PBMCs, obtained 255 days after intestinal transplant. The receptor was derived from a human patient who received an intestinal transplant, so some T cells may come from the graft donor.

CDR3 coding DNA: TGCGCCAGCAGCTTGGAGGGGACAGGCTGGAACACCGGGGAGCTGTTTTTT. Encoded protein: CASSLEGTGWNTGELFF. This chain links TRBV5-1 with TRBJ2-2; 8 bases fit TRBD1. Germline lookup yields CDR1 SGHRS and CDR2 YFSETQ. V gave up 0 bases and J gave up 1 base; unmatched junction bases: 5. The CDR3 sequence is 17 residues long.